The clone carrying this T cell receptor beta chain was found once. The primer mix had 60 Vbeta and 13 Jbeta primers. The assay was immunoSEQ multiplex PCR, and TCRdb's table has in-frame clones only and misses some. The sample includes 170,000 or so clones, roughly 87% seen only once; the top ten take about 1.6%. The source of the sample is a study of cytomegalovirus exposure and HLA in healthy donors. In the study overall: From about 170 million T cells, an earlier analysis saw approximately 120 million unique TCR beta sequences.

V gave up 6 bases and J gave up 5 bases, with 14 bases separating them. The CDR3 sequence is 14 residues long. Germline CDR1 reads SEHNR; CDR2 reads FQNEAQ (reference sequence). Sequencing was carried out using PBMCs. This sequence was found in a man aged 50 to 59 in good health and CMV-seronegative. The J gene is TRBJ1-5, the V gene TRBV7-9, with D hard to call. The CDR3 region has the DNA TGTGCCAGCAGTCAAGACCGACGGGATCAGCCCCAGCATTTT. As protein: CASSQDRRDQPQHF.